This T cell receptor (beta chain) was obtained from a study of OX40 agonist ivuxolimab in advanced cancers. Germline CDR1 and CDR2: SGHRS and YFSETQ. Trimming took off 4 bases at V and 0 bases at J, with 17 bases between the two ends. CDR3 size: 16 residues. The data were produced by immunoSEQ multiplex PCR, yet TCRdb's version contains in-frame clones alone and is incomplete. The table includes some 75,000 clones, less than 90% detected once. The material was CD4+ or CD8+ T cells sorted from blood, obtained in a trial of the OX40 agonist ivuxolimab. The TCR sequence derives from an adult with an advanced solid tumor such as melanoma, head and neck, liver or kidney cancer. The genes are TRBV5-1 and TRBJ2-7; D is perhaps TRBD1 (5 bases). The chain's CDR3 is CASSPRTGYTSYEQYF. CDR3 sequence (DNA): TGCGCCAGCAGCCCCCGCACAGGATACACCTCCTACGAGCAGTACTTC.